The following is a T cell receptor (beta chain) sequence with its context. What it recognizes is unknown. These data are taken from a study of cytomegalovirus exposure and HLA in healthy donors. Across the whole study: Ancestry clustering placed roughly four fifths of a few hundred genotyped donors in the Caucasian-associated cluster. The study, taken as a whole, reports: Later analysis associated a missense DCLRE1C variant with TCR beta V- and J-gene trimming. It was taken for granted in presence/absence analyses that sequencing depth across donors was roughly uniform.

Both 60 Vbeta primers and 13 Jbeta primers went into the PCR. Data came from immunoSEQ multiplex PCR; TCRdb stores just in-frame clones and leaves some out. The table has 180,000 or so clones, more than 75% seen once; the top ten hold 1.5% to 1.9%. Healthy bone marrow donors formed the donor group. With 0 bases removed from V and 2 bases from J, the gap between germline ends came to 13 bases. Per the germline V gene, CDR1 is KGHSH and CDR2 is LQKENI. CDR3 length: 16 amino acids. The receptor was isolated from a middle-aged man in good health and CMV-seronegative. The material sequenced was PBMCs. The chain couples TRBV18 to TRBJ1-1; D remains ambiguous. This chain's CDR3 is CASSPPMPRINTEAFF. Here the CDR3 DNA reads TGTGCCAGCTCACCACCGATGCCGAGGATTAACACTGAAGCTTTCTTT.